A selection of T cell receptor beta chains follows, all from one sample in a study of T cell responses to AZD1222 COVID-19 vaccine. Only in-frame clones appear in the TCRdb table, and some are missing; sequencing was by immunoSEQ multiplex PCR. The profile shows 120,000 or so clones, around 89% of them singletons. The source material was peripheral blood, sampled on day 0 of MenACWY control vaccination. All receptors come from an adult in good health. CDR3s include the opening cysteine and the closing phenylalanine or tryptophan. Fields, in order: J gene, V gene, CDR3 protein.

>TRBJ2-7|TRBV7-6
CASSAGTSGNPSYEQYF
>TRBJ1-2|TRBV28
CASSLDRGAGYTF
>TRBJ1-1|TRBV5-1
CASSLGGDTGQEAFF
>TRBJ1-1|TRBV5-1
CASSPRDRENTEAFF
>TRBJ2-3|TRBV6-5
CASSYFVGSGTDTQYF
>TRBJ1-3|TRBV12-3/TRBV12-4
CASSPRAGNTIYF
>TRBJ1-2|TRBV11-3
CASSFGAGAMGYTF
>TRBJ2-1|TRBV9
CASSVLSQGVYNEQFF
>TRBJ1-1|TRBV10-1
CASSGNVPEAFF
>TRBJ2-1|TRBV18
CASSPGLAPERLFF
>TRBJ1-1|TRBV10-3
CAISGGQTEAFF
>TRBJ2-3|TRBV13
CASSHLRTDTQYF
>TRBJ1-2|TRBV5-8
CASSGGPFNYGYTF
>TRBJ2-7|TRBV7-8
CASSSHNTKGSSYEQYF
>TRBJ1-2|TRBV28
CASMVSENYGYTF